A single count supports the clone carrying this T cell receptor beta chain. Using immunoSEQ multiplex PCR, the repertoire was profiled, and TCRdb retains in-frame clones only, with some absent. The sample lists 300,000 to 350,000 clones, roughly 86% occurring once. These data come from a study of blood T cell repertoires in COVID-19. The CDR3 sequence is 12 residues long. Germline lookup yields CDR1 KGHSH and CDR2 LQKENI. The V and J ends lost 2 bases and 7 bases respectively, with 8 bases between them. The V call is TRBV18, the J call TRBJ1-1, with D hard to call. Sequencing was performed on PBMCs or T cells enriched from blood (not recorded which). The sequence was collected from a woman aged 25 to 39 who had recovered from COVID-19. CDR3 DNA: TGTGCCAGCTCACCAAGTACTTATGAAGCTTTCTTT. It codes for CASSPSTYEAFF.